This TCR beta chain was observed in a study of shared clonotypes between healthy human individuals. The data were produced by immunoSEQ multiplex PCR, yet TCRdb's version contains in-frame clones alone and is incomplete. The table lists roughly 300,000 clones, roughly 80% of them singletons. This CDR3 contains 14 residues. The V gene lost 6 bases and the J gene lost 5 bases, with 14 bases spanning the gap. CDR1 and CDR2 (germline): MNHEY, SVGAGI. The sample taken for sequencing was memory CD4+ T cells sorted from blood. Subset specified: CD45RA-negative fraction. The sequence was collected from a man aged 25-45 years in good health. This sequence joins TRBV6-5 and TRBJ2-1, with D unresolved. The DNA for the CDR3 is TGTGCCAGCAGAGACCCAAACCCCAACAATGAGCAGTTCTTC. It specifies CASRDPNPNNEQFF.